The 30 T cell receptor beta chains presented below share a single source sample, sequenced in a study of blood T cell repertoires in COVID-19. Generated by immunoSEQ multiplex PCR, the TCRdb table keeps only in-frame clones and is missing some. The top ten hold about 17% of the sample, which has tens of thousands of clones, over 70% seen once. Material for sequencing was peripheral blood. Every receptor here comes from a woman in her 50s with active or convalescent COVID-19.

The rearrangement uses TRBV29-1 and TRBJ2-1, with 8 bases that match TRBD2. V lost 2 bases to trimming and J lost 8 bases; unmatched junction nucleotides: 17. Germline V gene data show CDR1 as SQVTM and CDR2 as ANQGSEA. The CDR3 extends over 17 amino acids. The CDR3 nucleotides read TGCAGCGTTGAACCCGGGGAGCGGGAGATCTCCGTCCATGAGCAGTTCTTC. Protein: CSVEPGEREISVHEQFF.

The chain carries TRBV12-3 or TRBV12-4 and TRBJ1-2; TRBD1 might be the D (5 bases). V lost 6 bases and J 3 bases, leaving 11 bases between the germline ends. The CDR3 is 13 residues long. As DNA, the CDR3 is TGTGCCAGCAGCTACGACAGATACTATGGCTACACCTTC. Its protein is CASSYDRYYGYTF.

The rearrangement links TRBV5-1 to TRBJ2-2; D may be TRBD2 (6 bases). The V gene's germline CDR1 is SGHRS and CDR2 YFSETQ. The V end was cut by 4 bases, the J end by 3 bases, with 16 bases between. The CDR3 consists of 16 residues. CDR3 bases: TGCGCCAGCAGCCTGGTTCTTCGCGGGGACACCGGGGAGCTGTTTTTT. Encoded protein: CASSLVLRGDTGELFF. Drawing the rest from reference TRBV5-1 and TRBJ2-2, the complete variable domain is KAGVTQTPRYLIKTRGQQVTLSCSPISGHRSVSWYQQTPGQGLQFLFEYFSETQRNKGNFPGRFSGRQFSNSRSEMNVSTLELGDSALYLCASSLVLRGDTGELFFGEGSRLTVL.

This chain connects TRBV27 to TRBJ1-1; possibly TRBD1 for D (6 bases). The CDR3 totals 14 residues. Per the germline V gene, CDR1 is MNHEY and CDR2 is SMNVEV (reference sequence). The V gene lost 6 bases and the J gene lost 0 bases, with 11 bases spanning the gap. The chain's CDR3 is CASRHRAMNTEAFF. CDR3 DNA sequence: TGTGCCAGCAGACACAGGGCCATGAACACTGAAGCTTTCTTT.

CDR3: CASSPWGHNEQFF. CDR3 DNA sequence: TGTGCCAGCAGCCCGTGGGGGCACAATGAGCAGTTCTTC. The genes are TRBV14 and TRBJ2-1, with D possibly matching TRBD1 (6 bases). V was trimmed by 4 bases and J by 5 bases, leaving 9 bases between them. Germline values: CDR1 SGHDN, CDR2 FVKESK. This CDR3 is built from 13 residues.

There are a few counts of this clone. The chain employs TRBV19 and TRBJ2-3; 7 positions match TRBD1. Trimming at V came to 6 bases and at J to 1 base, leaving 4 bases not matched to a gene. Germline lookup yields CDR1 LNHDA and CDR2 SQIVND (reference sequence). This CDR3 has 14 amino acids. As DNA, the CDR3 is TGTGCCAGTAGAATAACAGGGGGCACAGATACGCAGTATTTT. This gives the protein CASRITGGTDTQYF.

The chain couples TRBV5-1 to TRBJ2-3; 9 nucleotides match TRBD1. The CDR3 totals 16 residues. V was clipped by 4 bases and J by 2 bases; unmatched bases: 8. Germline-derived CDR1 and CDR2 are SGHRS and YFSETQ. The CDR3 DNA follows: TGCGCCAGCAGCCCGGGACAGGGATTGTTCACAGATACGCAGTATTTT. Translated: CASSPGQGLFTDTQYF.

This chain joins TRBV19 and TRBJ2-2, with TRBD2 as a possible D gene (6 bases). V was clipped by 7 bases and J by 4 bases, with 16 bases between them. This CDR3 spans 15 amino acids. Germline V gene lookup returns CDR1 LNHDA and CDR2 SQIVND (reference sequence). The CDR3 region is CASNLGGTPTGELFF. The CDR3 region has the DNA TGTGCCAGTAATTTGGGCGGGACTCCCACCGGGGAGCTGTTTTTT.

The rearrangement uses TRBV7-9 and TRBJ2-2; 8 nucleotides match TRBD2. There are 14 residues in the CDR3. CDR1 and CDR2 from the germline V gene are SEHNR and FQNEAQ (reference sequence). With V trimmed by 5 bases and J by 6 bases, 5 bases remained unmatched. The CDR3 coding sequence is TGTGCCAGCAGCCCCGGGACTAGTCCCGGGGAGCTGTTTTTT. This encodes CASSPGTSPGELFF.

The V gene is TRBV4-2, the J gene TRBJ2-7, with D uncertain. Between the trimmed V and J ends, which lost 1 base and 6 bases, there was a span of 13 bases. From germline, CDR1 is LGHNA and CDR2 YNFKEQ. The length of the CDR3 is 14 residues. The CDR3 region has the DNA TGTGCCAGCAGCCAAGGAGGCAGAGAAGGCGAGCAGTACTTC. This encodes CASSQGGREGEQYF.

This clone appeared a few times. The chain joins TRBV27 to TRBJ1-1; TRBD1 agrees at 7 bases. Germline assignment: CDR1 MNHEY and CDR2 SMNVEV (reference sequence). CDR3 length equals 15 residues. Losses at the gene ends were 5 bases for V and 4 bases for J; bases not matched to a gene: 10. In DNA form, the CDR3 reads TGTGCCAGCAGTAACCGAGCCGGGACAGCCACTGAAGCTTTCTTT. Residues: CASSNRAGTATEAFF.

The table lists this clone with a few counts. The rearrangement uses TRBV19 and TRBJ2-2; perhaps TRBD1 as D (6 bases). V was clipped by 3 bases and J by 6 bases, with 11 bases between them. Germline V gene data show CDR1 as LNHDA and CDR2 as SQIVND (reference sequence). The CDR3 has 14 amino acids. DNA of the CDR3: TGTGCCAGTAGTATCACAGGGAATGCCGGGGAGCTGTTTTTT. This translates into CASSITGNAGELFF. Together with reference TRBV19 and TRBJ2-2, the CDR3 gives the full variable domain: DGGITQSPKYLFRKEGQNVTLSCEQNLNHDAMYWYRQDPGQGLRLIYYSQIVNDFQKGDIAEGYSVSREKKESFPLTVTSAQKNPTAFYLCASSITGNAGELFFGEGSRLTVL.

The chain recombines TRBV10-3 with TRBJ1-6; D unclear. V was trimmed by 3 bases and J by 9 bases, leaving 9 bases between them. The CDR3 runs to 13 residues. CDR1 and CDR2 from the germline V gene are ENHRY and SYGVKD. CDR3 bases: TGTGCCATCAGTGACGGGAATAGTTCACCCCTCCACTTT. It encodes CAISDGNSSPLHF.

The rearrangement links TRBV6-6 to TRBJ2-3; D is uncertain. The CDR3 has 14 residues. The V gene lost 3 bases and the J gene lost 0 bases, with 7 bases spanning the gap. In germline, CDR1 is MNHNY, CDR2 SVGAGI (reference sequence). The CDR3 reads CASSYLSSTDTQYF. The CDR3 DNA reads as TGTGCCAGCAGTTATCTTAGTAGCACAGATACGCAGTATTTT.

The genes are TRBV5-1 and TRBJ2-1, with a possible D match to TRBD1 (6 bases). Looked up from germline, CDR1 is SGHRS and CDR2 is YFSETQ. The CDR3 runs 17 residues. Trimming pared 0 bases from V and 6 bases from J, leaving 19 bases between. CDR3 loop: CASSLAVVQGRVNEQFF. CDR3 sequence (DNA): TGCGCCAGCAGCTTGGCCGTCGTACAGGGAAGAGTCAATGAGCAGTTCTTC.

The chain carries TRBV6-4 and TRBJ1-2; D gene uncertain. The V gene lost 6 bases and the J gene lost 7 bases, with 12 bases spanning the gap. This CDR3 contains 12 residues. Looked up from germline, CDR1 is MRHNA and CDR2 is SNTAGT. The CDR3 region is CASRVEGSGYTF. The CDR3 bases are TGTGCCAGCAGGGTTGAGGGATCTGGCTACACCTTC.

The chain is built from TRBV10-1 and TRBJ1-1, with D tentatively TRBD1 (5 bases). The germline gives CDR1 WNHNN, CDR2 SYGVQD (reference sequence). Trimming took 2 bases from V and 5 from J, leaving 15 bases between them. The CDR3 has 15 amino acids. CDR3 DNA sequence: TGCGCCAGCAGTGAGGATCGGGGACTTGGAACTGAAGCTTTCTTT. This encodes CASSEDRGLGTEAFF.

The chain is built from TRBV27 and TRBJ2-2; tentatively, D is TRBD1 (5 bases). There are 13 residues in the CDR3. Germline CDR1 reads MNHEY; CDR2 reads SMNVEV (reference sequence). V lost 5 bases, J lost 4 bases, and 8 bases lay in between. DNA for the CDR3: TGTGCCAGCAGTCCGCAGGGCACCGGGGAGCTGTTTTTT. Its translation: CASSPQGTGELFF.

The chain links TRBV2 to TRBJ1-2; TRBD1 is a possible D gene (6 bases). The V end was cut by 6 bases, the J end by 2 bases, with 13 bases between. This CDR3 spans 14 amino acids. Germline V gene lookup returns CDR1 SNHLY and CDR2 FYNNEI. The CDR3 sequence is CASSSWQGNYGYTF. The CDR3 nucleotides read TGTGCCAGCAGCTCATGGCAGGGGAACTATGGCTACACCTTC.

The CDR3 here is CANPLLTGSTDTQYF. The CDR3 region has the DNA TGTGCCAACCCACTTTTGACAGGAAGCACAGATACGCAGTATTTT. The chain recombines TRBV6-5 with TRBJ2-3; D might be TRBD1 (6 bases). The CDR3 sequence is 15 residues long. V was cut by 10 bases and J by 0 bases, with 17 bases left in between. The V gene's germline CDR1 is MNHEY and CDR2 SVGAGI.

This sequence joins TRBV29-1 and TRBJ1-3, with TRBD1 matching 7 bases. The ends lost 1 base at V and 3 bases at J; junction bases unmatched: 3. The CDR3 extends over 14 amino acids. The germline V gene encodes CDR1 SQVTM and CDR2 ANQGSEA. CDR3 bases: TGCAGCGTTGAAGCCAGGGGGTATGGAAACACCATATATTTT. Protein sequence: CSVEARGYGNTIYF.

This clone occurred a few times. The chain employs TRBV6-5 and TRBJ2-3; D is unclear. Germline CDR1 and CDR2: MNHEY and SVGAGI. Deletions cut 8 bases from V and 2 bases from J, with 5 bases between. The CDR3 has 11 amino acids. The CDR3 region has the DNA TGTGCCAGCCGGTTCACAGATACGCAGTATTTT. Protein: CASRFTDTQYF.

This sequence joins TRBV30 and TRBJ1-1; the D is unclear. V gave up 0 bases and J gave up 1 base, with 9 bases separating them. Germline V gene lookup returns CDR1 GTSNPN and CDR2 SVGIG (reference sequence). The CDR3 extends over 14 amino acids. In DNA, the CDR3 is TGTGCCTGGAGTGTACCGGGAGGGAACACTGAAGCTTTCTTT. Protein sequence: CAWSVPGGNTEAFF. Variable domain in full (rest from reference TRBV30 and TRBJ1-1): SQTIHQWPATLVQPVGSPLSLECTVEGTSNPNLYWYRQAAGRGLQLLFYSVGIGQISSEVPQNLSASRPQDRQFILSSKKLLLSDSGFYLCAWSVPGGNTEAFFGQGTRLTVV.

The chain recombines TRBV28 with TRBJ1-1; 7 bases fit TRBD1. This CDR3 has 14 amino acids. Looked up from germline, CDR1 is MDHEN and CDR2 is SYDVKM. Trimming cost V 10 bases and J 1 base; bases outside gene matches: 9. CDR3 sequence reads: CATGGGRGNTEAFF. The CDR3 region has the DNA TGTGCCACGGGAGGGGGCAGGGGGAACACTGAAGCTTTCTTT.

The CDR3 sequence: CASSDFQETQYF. CDR3 coding DNA: TGTGCCAGCAGTGACTTTCAAGAGACCCAGTACTTC. V and J are TRBV2 and TRBJ2-5; D unclear. The length of the CDR3 is 12 residues. Germline V lookup: CDR1 SNHLY, CDR2 FYNNEI. Trimming removed 3 bases at V and 2 bases at J, with 4 bases between.

This clone occurred many times. The rearrangement uses TRBV7-2 and TRBJ1-5; 8 nucleotides agree with TRBD1. Germline CDR1 and CDR2: SGHTA and FQGNSA. Germline trimming cut 5 bases from V and 4 bases from J; bases unmatched to any gene: 4. The CDR3 consists of 14 residues. The CDR3 nucleotides are TGTGCCAGCAGCGCCCGACAGGGGAATCAGCCCCAGCATTTT. It is translated as CASSARQGNQPQHF.

This chain links TRBV6-6 with TRBJ2-3; possible D gene TRBD2, 6 bases. The germline gives CDR1 MNHNY, CDR2 SVGAGI (reference sequence). The CDR3 loop spans 14 amino acids. With 4 bases removed from V and 1 base from J, the gap between germline ends came to 9 bases. CDR3 loop: CASSSRGGTDTQYF. CDR3 in DNA: TGTGCCAGCAGTTCGCGCGGGGGCACAGATACGCAGTATTTT.

This clone was seen once. One base away lies a much larger clone, so this may be a sequencing read error. The chain recombines TRBV2 with TRBJ2-1; D remains unclear. The germline gives CDR1 SNHLY, CDR2 FYNNEI. Trimming cost V 1 base and J 3 bases, with 7 bases left between them. CDR3 length equals 14 residues. Written as DNA, the CDR3 is TGTGCCAGCAGTGAAGTGGGCAACTACAATGAGCAGTTCTTC. Amino acids: CASSEVGNYNEQFF.

The chain recombines TRBV18 with TRBJ1-1, with D tentatively TRBD1 (6 bases). Trimming shortened V by 3 bases and J by 0 bases, and 17 bases separated the two germline ends. Germline assignment: CDR1 KGHSH and CDR2 LQKENI. This CDR3 region has 17 residues. The DNA of the CDR3 is TGTGCCAGCTCACCCCGAACAGGGAACGAGGTGAACACTGAAGCTTTCTTT. This encodes CASSPRTGNEVNTEAFF.

The chain employs TRBV9 and TRBJ2-4; tentatively, D is TRBD1 (6 bases). The V gene's germline CDR1 is SGDLS and CDR2 YYNGEE. With 3 bases removed from V and 1 base from J, the gap between germline ends came to 20 bases. The CDR3 spans 18 residues. The CDR3 nucleotides read TGTGCCAGCAGCGCTCCTCCACAGGGCGGGTTGGCCAAAAACATTCAGTACTTC. Its translation is CASSAPPQGGLAKNIQYF.